This T cell receptor beta chain was identified in a study of TIL therapy for anti-PD-1-resistant metastatic lung cancer. This was the immunoSEQ v3 assay. Assay used: immunoSEQ multiplex PCR; TCRdb lists only in-frame clones, some missing. The sample lists tens of thousands of clones, around 79% occurring once. The CDR3 spans 13 residues. Germline CDR1 and CDR2: SEHNR and FQNEAQ (reference sequence). This clone was seen only a few times. Its ends do not fully match the called genes, so a read error is possible. This sample's time point: pre-treatment sample, taken before nivolumab and TIL therapy. The chain employs TRBV7-9 and TRBJ1-1; possibly TRBD1 for D (5 bases). The specimen was blood, collected at baseline. The source of this sequence is a person aged 25-85 years with non-small cell lung cancer. The CDR3 DNA sequence: TGTGCCAGCAGGTTAGGGGAGGGCACTGAAGCTTTCTTT. This codes for CASRLGEGTEAFF.